This TCR beta chain was sequenced during a study of cytomegalovirus exposure and HLA in healthy donors. Study as a whole: There were roughly 120 million unique TCR beta sequences, drawn from approximately 190 million T cells, in an earlier analysis.

Germline V gene data show CDR1 as SSHAT and CDR2 as FNYEAQ (reference sequence). The CDR3 has 13 amino acids. Trimming cost V 5 bases and J 7 bases, with 15 bases left between them. It was with 60 Vbeta and 13 Jbeta primers that the PCR ran. Measured with immunoSEQ multiplex PCR; TCRdb has only the in-frame clones, and not every one. The sample has around 150,000 clones, approximately 80% seen once. The sample consisted of PBMCs. The chain carries TRBV7-7 and TRBJ2-7; D possibly corresponds to TRBD1 (5 bases). The clonotype comes from a woman younger than 30 in good health and CMV-seronegative. The CDR3 loop is CASSRQPYGEQYF. For the CDR3, the DNA is TGTGCCAGCAGCCGACAGCCCTACGGGGAGCAGTACTTC.